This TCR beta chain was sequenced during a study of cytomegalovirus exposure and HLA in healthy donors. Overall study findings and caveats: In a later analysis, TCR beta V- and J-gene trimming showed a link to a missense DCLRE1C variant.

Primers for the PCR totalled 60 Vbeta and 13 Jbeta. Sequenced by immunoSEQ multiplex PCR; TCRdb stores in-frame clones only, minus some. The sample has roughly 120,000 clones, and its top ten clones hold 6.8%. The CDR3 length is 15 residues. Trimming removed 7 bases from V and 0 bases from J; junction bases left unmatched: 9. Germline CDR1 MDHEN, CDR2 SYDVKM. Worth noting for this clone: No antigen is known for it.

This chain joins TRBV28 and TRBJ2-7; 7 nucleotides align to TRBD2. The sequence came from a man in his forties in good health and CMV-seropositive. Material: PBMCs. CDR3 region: CASNSGSGISYEQYF. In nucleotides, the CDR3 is TGTGCCAGCAACTCTGGAAGCGGGATCTCCTACGAGCAGTACTTC.